This T cell receptor (beta chain) emerged from a study of blood T cell repertoires in COVID-19. Some clones are missing from TCRdb's copy, which holds only in-frame ones; the method was immunoSEQ multiplex PCR. The sample holds under 350,000 clones, 80% to 90% seen once. Germline-derived CDR1 and CDR2 are SGHRS and YFSETQ. J was trimmed by 2 bases and V by 2 bases; bases with no gene match: 3. This CDR3 comprises 15 residues. Sequencing was done on a sample of peripheral blood. The receptor comes from a woman in her fifties or sixties who had recovered from COVID-19. V is TRBV5-1 and J is TRBJ2-5; 10 bases agree with TRBD1. CDR3 region: CASSLGTGVQETQYF. The CDR3 nucleotides read TGCGCCAGCAGCTTAGGGACAGGGGTTCAAGAGACCCAGTACTTC.